This T cell receptor beta chain was profiled in a study of post-analysis software for immune sequencing data. Across the whole study: Multiple sclerosis in the patients followed relapsing-remitting, secondary progressive and progressive-relapsing courses. General observations from the study: Controls significantly exceeded multiple sclerosis patients in normalized Chao1 diversity. Roughly five TRBV segments, including TRBV5-6, TRBV5-1 and TRBV20-1, were more frequent in patients than controls.

Notes on this clonotype: Its target is unknown.

The V segment lost 1 base and the J segment 0 bases; nucleotides outside the gene matches: 9. This CDR3 region has 19 residues. From germline, CDR1 is SGHRS and CDR2 YFSETQ. Unique molecular identifiers were carried by the TCR beta cDNA libraries. T cells numbering about 0.95 to 10 million gave rise to 500,000 to 600,000 cDNA molecules. TCRdb reprocessed the PCR reads with MiXCR, giving one entry per CDR3 protein. Among 700,000 to 800,000 distinct CDR3 sequences listed, roughly 30% were seen once. Sequencing used blood. The chain is built from TRBV5-1 and TRBJ2-1; 11 nucleotides line up with TRBD2. The TCR sequence derives from a girl between 5 and 17 years old with multiple sclerosis. CDR3 sequence: CASSLYRLAGGSSYNEQFF. CDR3 in DNA: TGCGCCAGCAGCTTGTATCGGCTAGCGGGGGGCAGCTCCTACAATGAGCAGTTCTTC. Full variable domain (outside the CDR3, taken from reference TRBV5-1 and TRBJ2-1): KAGVTQTPRYLIKTRGQQVTLSCSPISGHRSVSWYQQTPGQGLQFLFEYFSETQRNKGNFPGRFSGRQFSNSRSEMNVSTLELGDSALYLCASSLYRLAGGSSYNEQFFGPGTRLTVL.